The clone carrying this T cell receptor beta chain has a handful of counts. Its antigen is as yet unknown. V lost 3 bases and J lost 5, with 13 bases in between. Germline loops: CDR1 SGHTA, CDR2 FQGNSA. This CDR3 has 15 amino acids. The sample belongs to a study of Tregs in tolerant kidney transplant recipients. TCRdb's table, derived via immunoSEQ multiplex PCR, lists solely in-frame clones and lacks some. The data show 15,000 to 18,000 clones, nearly 55% seen once. Findings of the study overall: The small number of patients limits these findings pending further validation. Nucleotide sequences could not be compared across some patients' samples due to primer changes. The most relevant donor-specific Treg TCRbeta repertoire apparently came from expansion with activated donor B cells.

FACS sorting followed a roughly six-day coculture of CFSE-labeled recipient PBMCs with irradiated graft donor PBMCs. The sequencing used CD4+ T cells from blood cultured with allogeneic cells, collected before the transplant. This TCR was sampled from a human patient who received a combined kidney and bone marrow transplant. The chain is built from TRBV7-2 and TRBJ2-2, with D possibly TRBD1 on 6 matching bases. The DNA of the CDR3 is TGTGCCAGCAGCTTCCGCCCTGACAGGACCGGGGAGCTGTTTTTT. Protein sequence: CASSFRPDRTGELFF.